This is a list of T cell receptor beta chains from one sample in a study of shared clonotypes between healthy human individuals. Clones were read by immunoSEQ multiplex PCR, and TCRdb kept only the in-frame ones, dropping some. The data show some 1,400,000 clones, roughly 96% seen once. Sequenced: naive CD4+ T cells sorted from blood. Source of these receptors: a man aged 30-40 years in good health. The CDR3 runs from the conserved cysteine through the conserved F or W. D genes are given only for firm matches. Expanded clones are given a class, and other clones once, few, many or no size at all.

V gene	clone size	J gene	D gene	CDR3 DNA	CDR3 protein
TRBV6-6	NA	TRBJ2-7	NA	TGTGCCAGCAGTAGACGGGAGTTCGGCGAGCAGTACTTC	CASSRREFGEQYF
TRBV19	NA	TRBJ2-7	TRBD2	TGTGCCAGTAGTATGACTAGCGGGGACTACGAGCAGTACTTC	CASSMTSGDYEQYF
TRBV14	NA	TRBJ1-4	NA	TGTGCCAGCAGCATTCATGAAAAACTGTTTTTT	CASSIHEKLFF
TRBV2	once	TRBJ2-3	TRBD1	TGTGCCAGCAGTAGCCTACAGAGCACAGGGGGAGATACGCAGTATTTT	CASSSLQSTGGDTQYF
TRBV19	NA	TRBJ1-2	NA	TGTGCCAGTATAGACGCCCGCGGCCGCGATGGCTACACCTTC	CASIDARGRDGYTF
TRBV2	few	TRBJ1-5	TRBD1	TGTGCCGGAGGGACAGGGGGAAATCAGCCCCAGCATTTT	CAGGTGGNQPQHF
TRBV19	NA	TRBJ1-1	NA	TGTGCCAGTAGTATGGGGGTGAGGCGCACTGAAGCTTTCTTT	CASSMGVRRTEAFF
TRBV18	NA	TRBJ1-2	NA	TGTGCCAGCTCACCAAAGACCGGGACAACTAACTATGGCTACACCTTC	CASSPKTGTTNYGYTF
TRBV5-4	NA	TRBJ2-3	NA	TGTGCCAGCAGCTTGGGGAGTTCGAGGAATACGCAGTATTTT	CASSLGSSRNTQYF
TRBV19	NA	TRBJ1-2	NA	TGTGCCAGTAGACAGACAGACTATGGCTACACCTTC	CASRQTDYGYTF
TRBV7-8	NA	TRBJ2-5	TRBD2	TGTGCCAGCAGCTTAATGCGAGCGGGAGACCAAGAGACCCAGTACTTC	CASSLMRAGDQETQYF
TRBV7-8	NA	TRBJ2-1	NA	TGTGCCAGCAGTCTGAGGGTTAACGCCTACAATGAGCAGTTCTTC	CASSLRVNAYNEQFF
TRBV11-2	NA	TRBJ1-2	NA	TGTGCCAGCAGCATTGACGGTGGCTATGGCTACACCTTC	CASSIDGGYGYTF
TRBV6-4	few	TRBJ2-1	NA	TGTGCCAGCAGTGACTCCGGGGAATCGGCGAGTGAGCAGTTCTTC	CASSDSGESASEQFF
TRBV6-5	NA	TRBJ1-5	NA	TGTGCCAGCAGTTACTCTTGGAATCAGCCCCAGCATTTT	CASSYSWNQPQHF
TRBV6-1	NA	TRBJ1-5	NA	TGTGCCAGCAGTGATAATCAGCCCCAGCATTTT	CASSDNQPQHF
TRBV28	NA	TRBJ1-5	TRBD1	TGTGCCAGCAGTTTTTCGTCAGGGGGCGAAAAGCCCCAGCATTTT	CASSFSSGGEKPQHF
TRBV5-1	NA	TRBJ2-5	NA	TGCGCCAGCAGCTTGAGGGGAAGCCAAGAGACCCAGTACTTC	CASSLRGSQETQYF
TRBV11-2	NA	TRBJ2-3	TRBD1	TGTGCCAGTGGACAGGGAACACGAACAGATACGCAGTATTTT	CASGQGTRTDTQYF
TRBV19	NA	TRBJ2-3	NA	TGTGCCAGTAGTATAGTTCCGGGGAGCACAGATACGCAGTATTTT	CASSIVPGSTDTQYF
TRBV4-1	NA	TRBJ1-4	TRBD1	TGCGCCAGCAGCCAAGAGGACAGGGGGCGCGAAAAACTGTTTTTT	CASSQEDRGREKLFF
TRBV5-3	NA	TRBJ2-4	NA	TGTGCCAGAAGCTTGGGGCAGGGCCCCTTAGCCAAAAACATTCAGTACTTC	CARSLGQGPLAKNIQYF
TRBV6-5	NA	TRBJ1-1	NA	TGTGCCAGCAGGTACAAGAACACTGAAGCTTTCTTT	CASRYKNTEAFF
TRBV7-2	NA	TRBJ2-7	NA	TGTGCCAGCAGCGCTCTTTTCGAGCAGTACTTC	CASSALFEQYF
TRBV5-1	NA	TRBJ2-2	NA	TGCGCCAGCAAAAGGGGAAACACCGGGGAGCTGTTTTTT	CASKRGNTGELFF
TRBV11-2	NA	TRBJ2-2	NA	TGTGCCAGCAGCGTACAGGACACCGGGGAGCTGTTTTTT	CASSVQDTGELFF
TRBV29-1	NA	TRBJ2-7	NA	TGCAGCGTTGCAGCAGGCACCTACGAGCAGTACTTC	CSVAAGTYEQYF
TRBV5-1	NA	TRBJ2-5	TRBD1	TGCGCCAGCAGCTTGGGCCGACAGGGGAAGGGTAGGGAGACCCAGTACTTC	CASSLGRQGKGRETQYF
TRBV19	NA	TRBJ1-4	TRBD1	TGTGCCAGTAGTGGTTGGGACAGTCATAATGAAAAACTGTTTTTT	CASSGWDSHNEKLFF
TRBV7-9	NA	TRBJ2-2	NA	TGTGCCAGCAGCTCTAGAGACAGGAACTACCCCACCGGGGAGCTGTTTTTT	CASSSRDRNYPTGELFF
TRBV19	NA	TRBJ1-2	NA	TGTGCCAGCACGCCGGGGGGGCCTCACTATGGCTACACCTTC	CASTPGGPHYGYTF
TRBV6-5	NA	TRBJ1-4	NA	TGTGCCAGCAGCCCTCTTGTTGTCGAAAAACTGTTTTTT	CASSPLVVEKLFF
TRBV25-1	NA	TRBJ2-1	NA	TGTGCCAGCAGTGAATTAGCGGCCGATGAGCAGTTCTTC	CASSELAADEQFF
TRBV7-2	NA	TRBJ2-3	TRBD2	TGTGCCAGCAGGCTAGCGGGAGGGGCGGCAGATACGCAGTATTTT	CASRLAGGAADTQYF
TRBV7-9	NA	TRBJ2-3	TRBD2	TGTGCCAGCAGCCAAAGGACTAGCGGGATTGGCACAGATACGCAGTATTTT	CASSQRTSGIGTDTQYF
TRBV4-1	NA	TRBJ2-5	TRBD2	TGCGCCAGCAGCCAAGAGATAGCGGGAGGTGGGACCCAGTACTTC	CASSQEIAGGGTQYF
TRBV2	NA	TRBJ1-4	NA	TGTGCCAGCAGATTTGCAACTAATGAAAAACTGTTTTTT	CASRFATNEKLFF
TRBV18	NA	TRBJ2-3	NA	TGTGCCAGCTCACGCTCTACAGATACGCAGTATTTT	CASSRSTDTQYF
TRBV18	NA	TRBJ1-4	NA	TGTGCCAGCTCACCCTGGGCGGATGAAAAACTGTTTTTT	CASSPWADEKLFF
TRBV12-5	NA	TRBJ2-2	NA	TGTGCTAGTGGTTTGGTGGGAGTAGGGACAGGGGAGCTGTTTTTT	CASGLVGVGTGELFF
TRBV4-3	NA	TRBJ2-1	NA	TGCGCCAGCAGCCAACCGGGGCGAGAGCAGTTCTTC	CASSQPGREQFF
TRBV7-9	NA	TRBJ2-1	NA	TGTGCCAGCAGCCATCGTGGGCGCAGGGTCATTTCGTACAATGAGCAGTTCTTC	CASSHRGRRVISYNEQFF
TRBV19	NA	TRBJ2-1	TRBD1	TGTGCCAGTAGTAGCATCCGGGACAGGGGAATTAATGAGCAGTTCTTC	CASSSIRDRGINEQFF
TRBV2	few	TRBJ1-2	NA	TGTGCCAGCAGTGTTATCGGAAGACGCTACACCTTC	CASSVIGRRYTF
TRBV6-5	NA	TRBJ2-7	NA	TGTGCCAGCAGGAAACGCCTCACAGGGATCTACGAGCAGTACTTC	CASRKRLTGIYEQYF
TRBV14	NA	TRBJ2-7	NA	TGTGCCAGCAGCCCTTTTTTGGGTAGTCCTCACTTC	CASSPFLGSPHF
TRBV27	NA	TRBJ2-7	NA	TGTGCCAGCAGTTTATCGATCTTCTCCTACGAGCAGTACTTC	CASSLSIFSYEQYF
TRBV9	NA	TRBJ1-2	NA	TGTGCCAGCAGCAAAGGGACTCCAGATGGCTACACCTTC	CASSKGTPDGYTF
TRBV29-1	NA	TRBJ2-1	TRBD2	TGCAGCGTTGGGGGGGAGGGAGCGGTCGGATTCTTC	CSVGGEGAVGFF
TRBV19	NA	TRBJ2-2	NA	TGTGCCAGCGCGTCGAACACCGGGGAGCTGTTTTTT	CASASNTGELFF
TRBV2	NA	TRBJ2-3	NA	TGTGCCAGCAGTGACAGGGGACCGCAGTATTTT	CASSDRGPQYF
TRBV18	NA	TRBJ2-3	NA	TGTGCCAGCTCACCAGCGGGTCAAAGGGATACGCAGTATTTT	CASSPAGQRDTQYF